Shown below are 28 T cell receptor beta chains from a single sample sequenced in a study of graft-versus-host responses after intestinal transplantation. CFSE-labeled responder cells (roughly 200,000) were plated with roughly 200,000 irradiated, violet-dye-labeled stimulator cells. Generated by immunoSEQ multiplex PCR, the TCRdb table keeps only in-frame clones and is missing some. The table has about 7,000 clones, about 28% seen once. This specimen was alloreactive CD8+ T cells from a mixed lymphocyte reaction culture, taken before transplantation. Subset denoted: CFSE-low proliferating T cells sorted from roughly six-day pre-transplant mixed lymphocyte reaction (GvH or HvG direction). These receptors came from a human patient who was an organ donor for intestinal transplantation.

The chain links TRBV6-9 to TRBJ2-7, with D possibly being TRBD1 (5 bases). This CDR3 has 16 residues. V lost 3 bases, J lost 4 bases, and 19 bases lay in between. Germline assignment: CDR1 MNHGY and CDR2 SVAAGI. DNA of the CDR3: TGTGCCAGCAGTTACTCCTGGGGCGAACAGGTGTACGAGCAGTACTTC. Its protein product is CASSYSWGEQVYEQYF.

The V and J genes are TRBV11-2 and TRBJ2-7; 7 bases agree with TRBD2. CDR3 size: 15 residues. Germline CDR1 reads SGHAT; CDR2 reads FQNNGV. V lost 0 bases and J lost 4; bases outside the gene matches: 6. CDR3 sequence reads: CASSLEAGEPYEQYF. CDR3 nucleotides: TGTGCCAGCAGCTTAGAGGCGGGAGAACCTTACGAGCAGTACTTC.

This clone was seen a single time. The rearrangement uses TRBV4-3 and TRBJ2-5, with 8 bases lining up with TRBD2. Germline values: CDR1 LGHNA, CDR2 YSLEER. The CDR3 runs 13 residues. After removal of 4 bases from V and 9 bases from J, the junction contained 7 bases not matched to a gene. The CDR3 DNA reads TGCGCCAGCAGCCTTCGGGGGGGCGCTCCCCAGTACTTC. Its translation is CASSLRGGAPQYF.

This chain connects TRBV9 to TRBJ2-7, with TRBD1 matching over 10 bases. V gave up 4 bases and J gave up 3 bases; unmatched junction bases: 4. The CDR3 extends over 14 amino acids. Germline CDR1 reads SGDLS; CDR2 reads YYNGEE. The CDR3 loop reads CASSPGTGDYEQYF. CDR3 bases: TGTGCCAGCAGCCCGGGGACAGGGGACTACGAGCAGTACTTC.

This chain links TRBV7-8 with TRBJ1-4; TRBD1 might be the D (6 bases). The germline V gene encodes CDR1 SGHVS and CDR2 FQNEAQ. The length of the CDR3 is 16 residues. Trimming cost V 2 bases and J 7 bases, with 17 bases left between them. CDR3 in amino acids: CASSLYFRGRREKLFF. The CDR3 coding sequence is TGTGCCAGCAGCTTATACTTCCGGGGGCGTCGTGAAAAACTGTTTTTT.

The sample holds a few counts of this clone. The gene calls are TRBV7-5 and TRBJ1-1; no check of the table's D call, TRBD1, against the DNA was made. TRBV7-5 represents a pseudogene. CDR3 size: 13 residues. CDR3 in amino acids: CASSPTGTDEAFF. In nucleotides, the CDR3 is TGTGCCAGCAGCCCCACCGGGACAGATGAAGCTTTCTTT.

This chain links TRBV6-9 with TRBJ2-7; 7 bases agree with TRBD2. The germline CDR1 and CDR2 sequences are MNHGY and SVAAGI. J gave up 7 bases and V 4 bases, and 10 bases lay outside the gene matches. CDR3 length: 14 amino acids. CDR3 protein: CASSSTAGVGEQYF. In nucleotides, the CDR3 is TGTGCCAGCAGTTCTACGGCGGGAGTCGGGGAGCAGTACTTC.

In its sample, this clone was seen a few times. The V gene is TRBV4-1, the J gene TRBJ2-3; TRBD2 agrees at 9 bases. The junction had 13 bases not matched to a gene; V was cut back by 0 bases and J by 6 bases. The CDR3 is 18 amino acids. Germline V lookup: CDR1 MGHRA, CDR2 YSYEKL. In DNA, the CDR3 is TGCGCCAGCAGCCAAGATGATAGGCTAGCGGGAATAAGGGATACGCAGTATTTT. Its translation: CASSQDDRLAGIRDTQYF.

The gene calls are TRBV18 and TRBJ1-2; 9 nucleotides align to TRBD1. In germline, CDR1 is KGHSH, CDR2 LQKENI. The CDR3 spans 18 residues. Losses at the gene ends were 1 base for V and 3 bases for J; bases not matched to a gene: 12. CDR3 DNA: TGTGCCAGCTCACCACTAGGTCCGGGACAGGGAATCCACTATGGCTACACCTTC. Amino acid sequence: CASSPLGPGQGIHYGYTF.

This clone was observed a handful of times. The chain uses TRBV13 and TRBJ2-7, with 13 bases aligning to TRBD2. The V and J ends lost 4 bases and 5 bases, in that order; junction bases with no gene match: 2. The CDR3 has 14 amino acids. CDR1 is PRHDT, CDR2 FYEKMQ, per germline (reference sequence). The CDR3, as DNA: TGTGCCAGCAGCTCGGGACTAGCGGGGAACGAGCAGTACTTC. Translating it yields CASSSGLAGNEQYF.

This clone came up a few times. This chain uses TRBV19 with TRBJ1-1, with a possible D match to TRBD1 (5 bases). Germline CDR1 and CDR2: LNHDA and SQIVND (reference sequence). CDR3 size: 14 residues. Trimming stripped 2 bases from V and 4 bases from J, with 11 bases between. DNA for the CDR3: TGTGCCAGTAGTATATCTTCAGGGCCCACTGAAGCTTTCTTT. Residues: CASSISSGPTEAFF.

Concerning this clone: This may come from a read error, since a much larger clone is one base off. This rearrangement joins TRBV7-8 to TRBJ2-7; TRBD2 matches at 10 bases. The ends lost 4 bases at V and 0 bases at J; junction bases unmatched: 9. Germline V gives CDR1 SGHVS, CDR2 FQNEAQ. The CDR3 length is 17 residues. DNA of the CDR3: TGTGCCAGCAGCTGGACCCTAGCGGGGGTGGGCTCCTACGAGCAGTACTTC. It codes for CASSWTLAGVGSYEQYF.

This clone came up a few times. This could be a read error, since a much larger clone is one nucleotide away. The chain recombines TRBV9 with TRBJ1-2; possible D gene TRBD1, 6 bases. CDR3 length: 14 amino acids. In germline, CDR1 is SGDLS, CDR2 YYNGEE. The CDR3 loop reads CACSGTTGRRGYTF. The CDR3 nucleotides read TGTGCCTGCAGCGGAACAACAGGGAGGAGAGGCTACACCTTC.

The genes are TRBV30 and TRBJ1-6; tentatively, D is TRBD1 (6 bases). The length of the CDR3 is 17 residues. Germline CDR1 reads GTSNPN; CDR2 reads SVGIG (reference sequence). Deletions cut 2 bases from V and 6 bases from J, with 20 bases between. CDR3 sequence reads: CAWSPLRGQIFNSPLHF. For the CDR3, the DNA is TGTGCCTGGAGTCCCCTACGGGGGCAGATTTTTAATTCACCCCTCCACTTT.

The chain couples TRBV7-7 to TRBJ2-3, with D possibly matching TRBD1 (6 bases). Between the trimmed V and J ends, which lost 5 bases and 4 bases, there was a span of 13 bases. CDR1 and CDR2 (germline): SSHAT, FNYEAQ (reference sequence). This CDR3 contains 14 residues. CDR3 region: CASSPEYRADTQYF. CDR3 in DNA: TGTGCCAGCAGCCCCGAATACAGGGCAGATACGCAGTATTTT.

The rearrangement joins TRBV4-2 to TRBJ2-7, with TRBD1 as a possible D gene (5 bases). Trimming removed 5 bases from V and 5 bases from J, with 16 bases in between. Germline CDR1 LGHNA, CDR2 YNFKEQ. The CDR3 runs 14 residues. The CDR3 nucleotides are TGTGCCAGCAGCTTGGGGCTTTGGGCCCACGAGCAGTACTTC. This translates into CASSLGLWAHEQYF.

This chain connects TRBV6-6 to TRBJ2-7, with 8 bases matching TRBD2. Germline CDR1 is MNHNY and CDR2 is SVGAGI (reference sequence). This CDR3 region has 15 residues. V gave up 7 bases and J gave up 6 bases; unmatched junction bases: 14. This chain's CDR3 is CASTLLPGLGGEQYF. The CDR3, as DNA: TGTGCCAGCACCCTACTCCCGGGACTAGGAGGCGAGCAGTACTTC.

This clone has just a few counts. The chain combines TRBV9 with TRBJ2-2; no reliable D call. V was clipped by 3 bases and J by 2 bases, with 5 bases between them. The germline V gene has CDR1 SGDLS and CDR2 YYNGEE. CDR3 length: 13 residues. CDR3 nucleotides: TGTGCCAGCAGCGCCTCAAACACCGGGGAGCTGTTTTTT. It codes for CASSASNTGELFF. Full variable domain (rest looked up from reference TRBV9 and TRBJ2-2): DSGVTQTPKHLITATGQRVTLRCSPRSGDLSVYWYQQSLDQGLQFLIQYYNGEERAKGNILERFSAQQFPDLHSELNLSSLELGDSALYFCASSASNTGELFFGEGSRLTVL.

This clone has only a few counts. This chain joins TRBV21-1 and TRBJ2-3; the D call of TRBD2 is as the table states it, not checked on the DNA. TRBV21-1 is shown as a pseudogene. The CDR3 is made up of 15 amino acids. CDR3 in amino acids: CASTPGGSSTDTQYF. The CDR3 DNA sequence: TGTGCCAGCACCCCAGGAGGGTCAAGCACAGATACGCAGTATTTT.

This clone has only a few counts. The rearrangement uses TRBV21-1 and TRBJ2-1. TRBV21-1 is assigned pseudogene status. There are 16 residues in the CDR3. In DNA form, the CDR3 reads TGTGCCAGCAGCAAAGCGTGGTCAGCATTCAACAATGAGCAGTTCTTC. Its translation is CASSKAWSAFNNEQFF.

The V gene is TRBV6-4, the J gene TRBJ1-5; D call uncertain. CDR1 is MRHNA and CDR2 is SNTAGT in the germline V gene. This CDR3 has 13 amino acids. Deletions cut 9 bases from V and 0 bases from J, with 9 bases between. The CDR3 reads CARTLYSNQPQHF. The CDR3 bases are TGTGCCAGGACCCTATATAGCAATCAGCCCCAGCATTTT.

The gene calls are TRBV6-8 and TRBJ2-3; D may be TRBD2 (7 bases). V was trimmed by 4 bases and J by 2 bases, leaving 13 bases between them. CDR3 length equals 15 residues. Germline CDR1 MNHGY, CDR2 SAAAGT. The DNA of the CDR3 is TGTGCCAGCAGTTCGGGGCGGGGGCTCACAGATACGCAGTATTTT. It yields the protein CASSSGRGLTDTQYF.

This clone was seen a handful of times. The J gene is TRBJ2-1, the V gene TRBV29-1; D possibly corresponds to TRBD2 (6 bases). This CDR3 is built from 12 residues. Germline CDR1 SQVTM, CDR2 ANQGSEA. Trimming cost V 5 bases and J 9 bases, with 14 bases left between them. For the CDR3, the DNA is TGCAGCGTTAAAGGGACTGGCCCTGAGCAGTTCTTC. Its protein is CSVKGTGPEQFF.

CDR3 in DNA: TGTGCCAGCAGCAACACCAGGAAGCAGCCCCAGCATTTT. Its translation is CASSNTRKQPQHF. The chain recombines TRBV4-2 with TRBJ1-5; D is unclear. The CDR3 has 13 amino acids. V shed 5 bases and J shed 7 bases, with 12 bases lying between them. Germline CDR1 and CDR2: LGHNA and YNFKEQ.

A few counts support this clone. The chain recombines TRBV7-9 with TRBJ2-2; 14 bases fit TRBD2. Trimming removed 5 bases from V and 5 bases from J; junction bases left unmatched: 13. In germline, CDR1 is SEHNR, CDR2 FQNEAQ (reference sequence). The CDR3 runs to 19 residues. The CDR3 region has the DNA TGTGCCAGCAGCCACCGGACTAGCGGGGGGCCGTGTTGTACCGGGGAGCTGTTTTTT. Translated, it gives CASSHRTSGGPCCTGELFF. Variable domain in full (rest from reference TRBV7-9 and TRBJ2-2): DTGVSQNPRHKITKRGQNVTFRCDPISEHNRLYWYRQTLGQGPEFLTYFQNEAQLEKSRLLSDRFSAERPKGSFSTLEIQRTEQGDSAMYLCASSHRTSGGPCCTGELFFGEGSRLTVL.

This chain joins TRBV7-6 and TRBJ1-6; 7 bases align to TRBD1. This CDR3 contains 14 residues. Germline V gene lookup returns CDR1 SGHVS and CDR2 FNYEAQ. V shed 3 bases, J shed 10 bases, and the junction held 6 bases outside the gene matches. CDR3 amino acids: CASSFTGERSPLHF. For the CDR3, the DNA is TGTGCCAGCAGCTTCACAGGGGAGAGGTCACCCCTCCACTTT.

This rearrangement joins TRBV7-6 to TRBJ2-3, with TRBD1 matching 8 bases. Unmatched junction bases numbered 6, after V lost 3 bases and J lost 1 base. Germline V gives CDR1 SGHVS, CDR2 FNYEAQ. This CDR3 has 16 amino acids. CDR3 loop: CASSLEPGQGTDTQYF. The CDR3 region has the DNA TGTGCCAGCAGCTTGGAACCGGGACAGGGCACAGATACGCAGTATTTT.

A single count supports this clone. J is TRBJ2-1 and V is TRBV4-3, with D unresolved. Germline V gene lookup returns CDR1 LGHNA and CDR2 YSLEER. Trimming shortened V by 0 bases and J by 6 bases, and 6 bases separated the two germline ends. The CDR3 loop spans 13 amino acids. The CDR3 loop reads CASSQDAVNEQFF. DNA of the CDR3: TGCGCCAGCAGCCAAGACGCGGTCAATGAGCAGTTCTTC.